This T cell receptor (beta chain) originates from a study of glioma-infiltrating T cells. Germline lookup yields CDR1 GTSNPN and CDR2 SVGIG (reference sequence). This CDR3 has 12 residues. V was trimmed by 2 bases and J by 8 bases, leaving 12 bases between them. The iRepertoire nested amplicon-rescue multiplex PCR amplified TCR alpha and beta CDR3s from RNA. Each CDR3 protein gets one entry after TCRdb re-called the multiplex PCR reads with MiXCR. The sample has some 120,000 distinct CDR3 sequences, roughly 25% seen once. The genes are TRBV30 and TRBJ1-2; a possible D gene is TRBD1 (6 bases). Sequencing was done on a sample of glioma tissue, nonneoplastic brain tissue, or PBMCs (not recorded which). This receptor was identified in a human donor with low-grade glioma or glioblastoma, undergoing nonglioma brain surgery, or in good health (not recorded which). DNA for the CDR3: TGTGCCTGGAGTAGACAGGACGGCGGCTACACCTTC. Protein: CAWSRQDGGYTF.